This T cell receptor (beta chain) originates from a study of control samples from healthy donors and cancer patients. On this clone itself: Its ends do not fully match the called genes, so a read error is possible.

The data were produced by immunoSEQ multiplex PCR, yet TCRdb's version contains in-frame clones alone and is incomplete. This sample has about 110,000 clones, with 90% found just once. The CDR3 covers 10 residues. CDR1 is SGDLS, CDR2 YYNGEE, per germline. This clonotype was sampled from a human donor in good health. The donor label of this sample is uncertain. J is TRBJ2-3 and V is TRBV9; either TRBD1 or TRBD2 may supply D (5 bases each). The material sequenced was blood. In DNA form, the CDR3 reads TGTGCCAGCAGCGGAGGGGTTCTGCAGTTT. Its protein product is CASSGGVLQF.